These T cell receptor beta chains were read from a single sample in a study of T-cell reconstitution after alpha-beta-depleted transplantation in children. One entry per CDR3 protein results from TCRdb running MiXCR on the PCR reads. Among hundreds of thousands of distinct CDR3 sequences listed, less than 20% were seen once. The sequences come from PBMCs, mostly from graft donor cells, collected 360 days after TCRalphabeta/CD19-depleted stem cell transplant. The receptors were gathered from a male patient younger than 18 who had a stem cell transplant for acute lymphoblastic leukemia, so the T cells may come from the graft donor. CDR3s include the opening cysteine and the closing phenylalanine or tryptophan.

TRBV5-1	CASSLEALKPTDTQYF
TRBV5-1	CASRPPAEPNDCEQYF
TRBV5-1	CASSSPYREGTGELFF
TRBV5-1	CASRPQREVTGELFF
TRBV20-1	CSARDYLLTYEQYF
TRBV18	CASSPPGLAGGTYNEQFF
TRBV6-5	CASSYGLAGGEQYF
TRBV7-6	CASSLAAGQGDTDTQYF
TRBV29-1	CSVERGEGETQYF
TRBV24-1	CATSDPGTSGKNEQFF
TRBV12-3/TRBV12-4	CASAFTNGAKNIQYF
TRBV23-1	CASNPGTSGGPSQSNTGELFF
TRBV18	CASSLPPGLLAKNIQYF
TRBV5-4	CASSLAWGPNSPLHF
TRBV5-5	CASSFLQGGETQYF
TRBV3-1	CASSQGALAGGGTDTQYF
TRBV20-1	CSARGLQGVGVEQYF
TRBV12-3/TRBV12-4	CASSRDRDYGYTF
TRBV12-3/TRBV12-4	CASSPAIRDGFNQPQHF
TRBV5-4	CASSWGGVLETQYF
TRBV5-1	CASSVQTSELSYEQYF
TRBV5-1	CASMRAGGEDTQYF
TRBV9	CASSVRLATSDGEQFF
TRBV11-1	CASSPTRRGETQYF
TRBV4-1	CASSQHLGREANEQYF
TRBV5-5	CASSVGTGEQYF
TRBV25-1	CASSEYWGLAAQETQYF
TRBV6-2/TRBV6-3	CASSYRGQGRAEAFF
TRBV4-1	CASSRTGRGHAEYYEQYF
TRBV20-1	CSAKVNTQYF
TRBV25-1	CASSAQGTGARNEQFF
TRBV6-5	CASSFGERSYEQYF
TRBV7-9	CASSETGREGNEQYF
TRBV5-1	CASSLRQDSYNSPLHF
TRBV3-1	CASSQDGARYNEQFF
TRBV29-1	CSGADNRWPQETQYF
TRBV4-1	CASSLGQVEEKLFF
TRBV5-1	CASTDTSGSTDTQYF
TRBV4-1	CASSQSGSYEQYF
TRBV5-1	CASSARWEATNYGYTF
TRBV4-1	CASSQPDRGVLKTQYF
TRBV27	CASSLFGLDQPQHF
TRBV27	CASMGGQGRTMNTEAFF
TRBV12-3/TRBV12-4	CASSLLPPGTQYF
TRBV7-2	CASSGRQRGNEKLFF
TRBV4-2	CASSQVGGLAHNEQFF
TRBV29-1	CSVGLGGGNNEQFF
TRBV12-3/TRBV12-4	CASRFGGDEQYF
TRBV12-3/TRBV12-4	CASSLRFSGIGGELFF
TRBV7-2	CASSLAGLKETQYF